This TCR beta chain is from a study of blood T cell repertoires in COVID-19. In the study overall: Sources were T cells, B-cell-depleted T cells, or PBMCs; the material itself was cDNA or gDNA.

In the original analysis: Estimation of nucleated cell counts was performed using reference gene primer amplification. Assay used: immunoSEQ multiplex PCR; TCRdb lists only in-frame clones, some missing. V and J calls plus clone size are reproduced from that table; the DNA served to infer D and trimming. The sample has roughly 300,000 clones; roughly nine tenths are singletons. Followed over time, Seattle patients had been enrolled while infection was active. The J segment lost 2 bases and the V segment lost 4 bases, leaving 5 bases of the junction unmatched. Germline loops: CDR1 LNHDA, CDR2 SQIVND (reference sequence). CDR3 length: 15 residues.

The rearrangement joins TRBV19 to TRBJ2-7; 10 bases are a match to TRBD2. This receptor was identified in a woman in her 30s with COVID-19, enrolled during active disease. The sequencing input was peripheral blood. The CDR3 region has the DNA TGTGCCAGTAGTACTGAGCGGGGGGGGCCCTACGAGCAGTACTTC. Amino acids: CASSTERGGPYEQYF. Full variable domain (outside the CDR3, taken from reference TRBV19 and TRBJ2-7): DGGITQSPKYLFRKEGQNVTLSCEQNLNHDAMYWYRQDPGQGLRLIYYSQIVNDFQKGDIAEGYSVSREKKESFPLTVTSAQKNPTAFYLCASSTERGGPYEQYFGPGTRLTVT.